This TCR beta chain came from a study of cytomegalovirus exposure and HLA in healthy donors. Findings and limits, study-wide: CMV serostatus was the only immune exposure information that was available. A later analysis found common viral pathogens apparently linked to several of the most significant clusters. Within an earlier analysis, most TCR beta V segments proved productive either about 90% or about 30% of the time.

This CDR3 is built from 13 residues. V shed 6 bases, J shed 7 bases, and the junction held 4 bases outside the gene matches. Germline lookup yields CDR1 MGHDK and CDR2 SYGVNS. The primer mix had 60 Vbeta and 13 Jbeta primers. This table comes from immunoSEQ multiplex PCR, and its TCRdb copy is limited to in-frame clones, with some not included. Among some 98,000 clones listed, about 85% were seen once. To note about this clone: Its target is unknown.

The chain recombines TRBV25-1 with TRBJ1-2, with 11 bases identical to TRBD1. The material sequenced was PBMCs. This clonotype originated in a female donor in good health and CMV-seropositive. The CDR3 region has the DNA TGTGCCAGCAGCCCCGGGACAGGGGGTGGCTACACCTTC. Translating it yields CASSPGTGGGYTF.